The present entry profiles one TCR beta chain with its context. The entry originates in a study of blood T cell repertoires in COVID-19. As for the study in general: Spain, Italy and the United States supplied samples that represented acute and convalescent COVID-19. T cells, B-cell-depleted T cells, or PBMCs provided the cDNA or gDNA that served as material.

Methods used by the authors: Estimates of nucleated cell counts were drawn from the amplification of reference gene primers. Some clones are missing from TCRdb's copy, which holds only in-frame ones; the method was immunoSEQ multiplex PCR. From that table come the V and J calls and clone size; the DNA was used to work out D and trimming. The table lists 230,000 or so clones, about four fifths of them singletons. This CDR3 is 14 amino acids long. In germline, CDR1 is MNHNY, CDR2 SVGAGI (reference sequence). The germline V and J ends were trimmed by 6 bases and 3 bases, with 11 bases remaining between them.

The receptor was isolated from a middle-aged man with active or convalescent COVID-19. The chain uses TRBV6-6 and TRBJ1-4; D might be TRBD1 (6 bases). Input material: peripheral blood. The CDR3 nucleotides are TGTGCCAGCAGACCACAGGGTTCTAATGAAAAACTGTTTTTT. This translates into CASRPQGSNEKLFF.